This T cell receptor (beta chain) stems from a study of shared clonotypes between healthy human individuals. Overall study results and limits: Clonotypes shared by all four donors outscored non-shared clonotypes in generation probability. Naive subsets generally exceeded memory subsets in estimated richness.

Points on this clone: Its antigen is as yet unknown.

The CDR3 is 13 amino acids. Per germline, CDR1 MNHNY and CDR2 SVGAGI (reference sequence). Trimming left V 2 bases short and J 6 bases short, with 11 bases between. The repertoire was sequenced with immunoSEQ multiplex PCR; TCRdb's copy has only in-frame clones and lacks some. The data show over 2 million clones, around 93% seen once. Division of CD4+ cells produced a CD45RA+ naive subset and a CD45RA-negative memory subset. Material: naive CD4+ T cells from PBMCs. Subset denoted: CD45RA+ positively selected. The receptor comes from a man between 18 and 35 years old in good health. Some clones in this sample may be carry-over from other donors' samples. The chain has TRBV6-6 and TRBJ2-7; perhaps TRBD1 as D (6 bases). The CDR3 nucleotides read TGTGCCAGCAGTTACAGGGGGATCGGCGAGCAGTACTTC. This encodes CASSYRGIGEQYF.